Listed below are T cell receptor beta chains from one sample, sequenced in a study of blood T cell repertoires in COVID-19. TCRdb's table, derived via immunoSEQ multiplex PCR, lists solely in-frame clones and lacks some. The sample has roughly 140,000 clones, over 75% seen once. Sample: peripheral blood. Source of these receptors: a woman aged 60-70 years with active COVID-19. Both conserved end residues are part of each CDR3. Each record gives: J gene, V gene, CDR3 protein.

>TRBJ1-2|TRBV2
CASSREGIDGYTF
>TRBJ2-1|TRBV7-9
CASSLPPGQGADEQFF
>TRBJ2-1|TRBV6-1
CASSERASGSHEQFF
>TRBJ1-2|TRBV7-8
CASSLLSGENGYTF
>TRBJ2-1|TRBV24-1
CATSGTSGIYNEQFF
>TRBJ2-1|TRBV24-1
CATSDPRPTGTGGNEQFF
>TRBJ1-3|TRBV30
CAWSLPVSPSGNTIYF
>TRBJ2-7|TRBV19
CASSLTGLDEQYF
>TRBJ1-6|TRBV28
CASSLLGRSPSPLHF
>TRBJ1-3|TRBV3-1/TRBV3-2
CASSQGRAYSGNTIYF
>TRBJ2-1|TRBV7-8
CASSQFGRGATPDNEQFF
>TRBJ1-5|TRBV7-9
CASSLSAAAEPQHF
>TRBJ2-7|TRBV28
CASNSPGLGEGEQYF
>TRBJ2-5|TRBV6-5
CASSYVGAETQYF
>TRBJ2-7|TRBV18
CASSPPATNYEQYF
>TRBJ2-3|TRBV24-1
CATSVTGDTQYF
>TRBJ2-3|TRBV6-5
CASKVSGTDTQYF
>TRBJ1-4|TRBV18
CASSRSTGAGQNEKLFF
>TRBJ1-2|TRBV12-3/TRBV12-4
CASSLGHNGYTF
>TRBJ1-1|TRBV30
CAWSVRGYTEAFF
>TRBJ1-2|TRBV5-5
CASSPRDRGPYGYTF
>TRBJ2-3|TRBV10-3
CAISDSGGRETDTQYF
>TRBJ2-5|TRBV11-2
CASSLASREGHTQYF
>TRBJ1-2|TRBV4-2
CASSQGHRGREGYTF
>TRBJ2-1|TRBV6-5
CASSYSRPSGMEFF
>TRBJ2-7|TRBV20-1
CSAPLATHF
>TRBJ2-7|TRBV19
CASSMVGAYEQYF
>TRBJ2-7|TRBV27
CASSLAPGQGYEQYF
>TRBJ2-1|TRBV4-1
CASSRWGGSYNEQFF
>TRBJ2-2|TRBV27
CASSFVGQGDTGELFF
>TRBJ1-6|TRBV7-9
CASSGRAPGSSDSPLHF
>TRBJ2-3|TRBV2
CASSSAGGRTTDTQYF
>TRBJ1-6|TRBV19
CASSTVDRGNSPLHF
>TRBJ1-4|TRBV13
CASSLAGQALGKLFF
>TRBJ2-1|TRBV4-2
CASSQVPRKPNEQFF
>TRBJ2-6|TRBV18
CASSPYRGGSGANVLTF
>TRBJ2-1|TRBV10-3
CAILATSGSSYNEQFF
>TRBJ1-5|TRBV30
CAWSAHTGGSNQPQHF
>TRBJ1-1|TRBV6-2/TRBV6-3
CASSYLSLTSGAFF
>TRBJ2-2|TRBV9
CASSVTTRRLPGELFF
>TRBJ2-6|TRBV5-5
CASSARDSVGNVLTF
>TRBJ2-1|TRBV23-1
CASRLALRLREVNEQFF
>TRBJ2-5|TRBV3-1/TRBV3-2
CASSPERTSQETQYF
>TRBJ1-1|TRBV7-3
CASSLTQGRVTEAFF
>TRBJ1-1|TRBV7-3
CASSLEPGGTEAFF
>TRBJ2-7|TRBV7-2
CASSLLGGGDPYEQYF
>TRBJ2-1|TRBV5-1
CASSIPGQGANEQFF
>TRBJ1-6|TRBV3-1/TRBV3-2
CASSPTGANSPLHF
>TRBJ2-2|TRBV5-4
CASSRGLAGGRGTGELFF
>TRBJ2-5|TRBV11-2
CASSYLAGVGETQYF
>TRBJ2-5|TRBV5-1
CASTLGGLAGAETQYF
>TRBJ2-7|TRBV6-6
CASTTSGTSSYEQYF
>TRBJ2-5|TRBV7-3
CASSLGLGTGGRRETQYF
>TRBJ1-2|TRBV11-2
CASSLARGTIGYTF
>TRBJ2-3|TRBV9
CASSIRGGSTDTQYF
>TRBJ2-1|TRBV10-3
CAIRPDRQGNEQFF
>TRBJ1-3|TRBV5-1
CASSLAAGTGNTIYF